This T cell receptor (beta chain) was captured by sequencing in a study of regulatory T cells in long-lasting Graves disease. The time point denotes: newly diagnosed GD, antithyroid drugs for less than 3 months. TCR sequences were obtained from RNA taken from PBMCs. The authors diagnosed Graves' disease using American Thyroid Association guidelines. Germline lookup yields CDR1 SNHLY and CDR2 FYNNEI. V was pared by 7 bases and J by 3 bases, with 9 bases between. The CDR3 length is 12 residues. Assembly of TCR beta libraries relied on iRepertoire HTBI primers together with Arm-PCR of CDR3 regions. One entry per CDR3 protein results from TCRdb running MiXCR on the multiplex PCR reads. The data contain roughly 610,000 distinct CDR3 sequences, 15% to 20% of them singletons. This clonotype has a single count. Its antigen is not identified. Study-wide points: Accuracy may have suffered from the small sample size.

This same sample was also taken into another study, of T cells in Graves' hyperthyroidism and ophthalmopathy. That study reports: The patients, who ranged from 18 to 65 in age, presented with newly diagnosed hyperthyroidism lasting under 2 months. Before onset, ophthalmopathy was predicted by the model a median approximately 6.5 months earlier.

The chain joins TRBV2 to TRBJ1-1, with D uncertain. The material sequenced was peripheral blood mononuclear cells (PBMCs), taken at new diagnosis, from a patient treated with antithyroid drugs. The receptor comes from a woman in her 30s with Graves disease. The CDR3 sequence is CASKYWDTEAFF. CDR3 sequence (DNA): TGTGCCAGCAAGTATTGGGACACTGAAGCTTTCTTT.